Listed below are T cell receptor beta chains from one sample, sequenced in a study of T cell changes during pregnancy in multiple sclerosis. TCRdb keeps only in-frame clones here, not all; method: immunoSEQ multiplex PCR. This table holds more than 25,000 clones, roughly 89% found once. Sequencing was performed on CD8+ T cells from peripheral blood mononuclear cells, taken before pregnancy. These receptors all come from a female donor with multiple sclerosis, enrolled in a pregnancy study. Both conserved end residues are part of each CDR3. The D gene is left open where the match is weak. Clone size is stated in some rows and not others, as once, few, many or a class when expanded.

CDR3	DNA	size	V	J	D
CASSTGSTYEQYF	TGTGCCAGTAGTACCGGGTCTACCTACGAGCAGTACTTC	once	TRBV19	TRBJ2-7	.
CAISDRDRGDMNTEAFF	TGTGCCATCAGTGATAGGGACAGGGGGGACATGAACACTGAAGCTTTCTTT	once	TRBV10-3	TRBJ1-1	TRBD1
CASTFVGDQPQHF	TGTGCCAGCACCTTTGTGGGAGATCAGCCCCAGCATTTT	.	TRBV28	TRBJ1-5	.
CASSHHRGDTQYF	TGTGCCAGCAGCCACCACAGGGGGGATACGCAGTATTTT	.	TRBV7-8	TRBJ2-3	TRBD1
CASSFGQLYNEQFF	TGTGCCAGCAGCTTCGGACAGTTATACAATGAGCAGTTCTTC	.	TRBV5-6	TRBJ2-1	.
CASSPGTGASPLHF	TGTGCCAGCAGCCCCGGGACAGGGGCTTCACCCCTCCACTTT	.	TRBV7-9	TRBJ1-6	TRBD1
CASSQDGTTSGANVLTF	TGCGCCAGCAGCCAAGACGGCACTACCTCTGGGGCCAACGTCCTGACTTTC	.	TRBV4-3	TRBJ2-6	.
CASSDMGQRRSEQFF	TGTGCCAGCAGCGACATGGGACAGAGAAGAAGCGAGCAGTTCTTC	.	TRBV9	TRBJ2-1	TRBD1
CASRKAAGISYEQYF	TGTGCCAGCAGAAAGGCGGCAGGGATTTCCTACGAGCAGTACTTC	.	TRBV28	TRBJ2-7	.
CASSLRVWEQYF	TGTGCCAGCAGCTTACGGGTTTGGGAGCAGTACTTC	few	TRBV11-2	TRBJ2-7	.
CASSQRDPRTSGGATLYYNEQFF	TGTGCCAGCAGCCAGAGGGATCCCCGGACTAGCGGGGGGGCCACCCTCTACTACAATGAGCAGTTCTTC	.	TRBV14	TRBJ2-1	TRBD2
CASSAQQGMGTEAFF	TGTGCCAGCAGCGCTCAACAGGGAATGGGCACTGAAGCTTTCTTT	.	TRBV7-8	TRBJ1-1	.
CASSTLMEGTGQYF	TGTGCCAGTAGTACCCTCATGGAGGGGACAGGGCAGTACTTC	few	TRBV19	TRBJ2-7	TRBD1
CASTWTEDYGYTF	TGTGCCAGCACGTGGACAGAAGACTATGGCTACACCTTC	.	TRBV9	TRBJ1-2	.
CASSLAPSGGNEQFF	TGTGCCAGCAGTTTGGCTCCTAGCGGGGGGAATGAGCAGTTCTTC	.	TRBV27	TRBJ2-1	TRBD2
CASSPSVYTEAFF	TGTGCCAGCAGTCCCTCGGTTTACACTGAAGCTTTCTTT	.	TRBV6-5	TRBJ1-1	.
CASSLSGQGNTEAFF	TGCGCCAGCAGTCTGTCGGGACAGGGGAACACTGAAGCTTTCTTT	.	TRBV23-1	TRBJ1-1	TRBD1
CASSGGVDTGELFF	TGTGCCAGCAGTGGGGGCGTGGACACCGGGGAGCTGTTTTTT	.	TRBV25-1	TRBJ2-2	.
CAWRVGGGMDEQFF	TGTGCCTGGAGAGTCGGCGGGGGGATGGATGAGCAGTTCTTC	.	TRBV30	TRBJ2-1	TRBD2